This T cell receptor (beta chain) was recovered during a study of shared clonotypes between healthy human individuals. With respect to this clone: Its antigen is unidentified.

Notes on the study in general: Memory subsets generally showed lower estimated richness than naive subsets.

Naive-designated CD8 cells lacked CD45RO, were positively enriched for CCR7, and omitted terminally differentiated effector memory CD45RA+ cells. Sequencing was performed with immunoSEQ multiplex PCR; in TCRdb, only in-frame clones are kept and a portion is missing. The data contain around 640,000 clones, about 96% of them singletons. Germline CDR1 and CDR2: SEHNR and FQNEAQ (reference sequence). The CDR3 is 15 residues long. Trimming cost V 5 bases and J 3 bases, with 17 bases left between them. Sequenced input: naive CD8+ T cells sorted from blood. The receptor was derived from a woman in her twenties or thirties in good health. The rearrangement links TRBV7-9 to TRBJ2-7; possible D gene TRBD1, 6 bases. As DNA, the CDR3 is TGTGCCAGCAGCCCCCCGGGGACAACCGACTACGAGCAGTACTTC. Translating it yields CASSPPGTTDYEQYF.